These 5 T cell receptor beta chains were all obtained from the same sample, sequenced in a study of vaccination and CD4 T cells after COVID-19 (dated by TCRdb to between 2021 and 2023). The meaning of the sample's treatment or condition label: approximately 10-day PBMC culture with coronavirus spike peptide pools or control peptides (ViraFEST assay). Library preparation used PCR. Reads for this sample came from an Illumina iSeq 100. At the Johns Hopkins FTIC core, DNA from the cultured CD4+ T cells underwent TCR sequencing with the Oncomine TCR Beta short-read assay. The raw public reads went through TCRdb reprocessing: fastp at Q25, MiXCR clone calling, in-frame beta chains kept. Identical CDR3 protein sequences are pooled into one entry, listed with their most common genes and DNA. This sample comprises about 21,000 distinct CDR3 sequences, approximately 65% of them detected only once. Roughly 23% of the sample comes from the top ten.

These receptors are not linked to any known antigen. This sample comprised CD4+ T cells from blood, cultured in vitro, obtained before SARS-CoV-2 vaccination. These receptor sequences come from a human donor who received a COVID-19 vaccine.

Of note for this clonotype: Sequence at one end of the junction differs from germline and may be a read error. The chain couples TRBV6-1 to TRBJ1-2; TRBD1 might be the D (6 bases). The CDR3 is 13 amino acids. Germline loops: CDR1 MNHNS, CDR2 SASEGT. The CDR3 DNA sequence: TGTGCCAGCACTGAAGGGGGATACTATGGCTACACCTTC. It translates to CASTEGGYYGYTF.

This clonotype showed up just a few times. The rearrangement links TRBV19 to TRBJ2-1; D is uncertain. The CDR3 has 13 residues. Germline V gives CDR1 LNHDA, CDR2 SQIVND (reference sequence). V lost 3 bases and J lost 8, with 11 bases in between. CDR3 sequence (DNA): TGTGCCAGTAGTATCACCCGGATCGATGAGCAGTTCTTC. As protein: CASSITRIDEQFF.

The chain is built from TRBV28 and TRBJ2-5, with D possibly TRBD2 on 6 matching bases. CDR1 is MDHEN and CDR2 is SYDVKM in the germline V gene. The CDR3 consists of 13 residues. V was shortened by 5 bases and J by 4 bases, with 11 bases between the two germline ends. CDR3 sequence reads: CASSGRRGETQYF. Here the CDR3 DNA reads TGTGCCAGCAGTGGACGGAGGGGAGAGACCCAGTACTTC. Full variable domain (outside the CDR3, taken from reference TRBV28 and TRBJ2-5): DVKVTQSSRYLVKRTGEKVFLECVQDMDHENMFWYRQDPGLGLRLIYFSYDVKMKEKGDIPEGYSVSREKKERFSLILESASTNQTSMYLCASSGRRGETQYFGPGTRLLVL.

This clonotype appeared a few times. CDR3 sequence reads: CASSPLGTLGNTIYF. The CDR3 DNA is TGTGCCAGCTCACCACTGGGGACACTCGGAAACACCATATATTTT. The chain uses TRBV18 and TRBJ1-3; TRBD1 might be the D (6 bases). Germline assignment: CDR1 KGHSH and CDR2 LQKENI. Trimming left V 1 base short and J 4 bases short, with 11 bases between. CDR3 length: 15 residues.

This clonotype was observed a few times. The V gene is TRBV14, the J gene TRBJ1-6, with 11 nucleotides matching TRBD1. Germline CDR1 is SGHDN and CDR2 is FVKESK. The CDR3 has 15 amino acids. V gave up 4 bases and J gave up 9 bases; unmatched junction bases: 5. This CDR3 is CASSPGQGAISPLHF. In nucleotides, the CDR3 is TGTGCCAGCAGCCCTGGACAGGGGGCGATTTCACCCCTCCACTTT. Drawing the rest from reference TRBV14 and TRBJ1-6, the complete variable domain is EAGVTQFPSHSVIEKGQTVTLRCDPISGHDNLYWYRRVMGKEIKFLLHFVKESKQDESGMPNNRFLAERTGGTYSTLKVQPAELEDSGVYFCASSPGQGAISPLHFGNGTRLTVT.